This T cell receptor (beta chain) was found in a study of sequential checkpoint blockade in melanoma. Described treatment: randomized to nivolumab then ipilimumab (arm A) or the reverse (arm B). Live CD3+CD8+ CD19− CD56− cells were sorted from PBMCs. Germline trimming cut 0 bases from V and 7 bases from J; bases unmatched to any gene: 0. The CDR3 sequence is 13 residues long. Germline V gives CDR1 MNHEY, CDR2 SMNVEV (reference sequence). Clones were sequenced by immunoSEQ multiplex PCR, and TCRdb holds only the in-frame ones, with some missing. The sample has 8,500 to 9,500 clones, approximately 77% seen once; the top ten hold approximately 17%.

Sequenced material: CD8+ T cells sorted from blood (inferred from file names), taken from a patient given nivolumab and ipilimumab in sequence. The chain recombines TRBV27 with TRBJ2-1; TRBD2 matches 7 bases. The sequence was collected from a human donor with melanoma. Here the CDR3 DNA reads TGTGCCAGCAGTTTATCACTAGCGAATGAGCAGTTCTTC. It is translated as CASSLSLANEQFF.